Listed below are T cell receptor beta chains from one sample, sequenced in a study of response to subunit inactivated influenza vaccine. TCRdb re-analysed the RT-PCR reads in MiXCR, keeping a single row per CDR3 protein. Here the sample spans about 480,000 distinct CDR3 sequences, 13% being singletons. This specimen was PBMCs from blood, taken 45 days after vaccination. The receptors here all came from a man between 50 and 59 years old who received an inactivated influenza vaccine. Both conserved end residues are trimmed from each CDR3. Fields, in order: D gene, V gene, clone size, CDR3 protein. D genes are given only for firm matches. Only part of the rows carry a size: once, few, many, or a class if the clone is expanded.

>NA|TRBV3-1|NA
ASRDISTEAF
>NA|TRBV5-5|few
ASSVWSREDTQY
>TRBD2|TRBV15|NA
ATSRGGTALSYNEQF
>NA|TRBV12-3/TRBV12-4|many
ASSLGGPSGELF
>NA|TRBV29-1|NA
SVEVLNTEAF
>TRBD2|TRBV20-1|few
SARPTTIGLAGEVRNEQF
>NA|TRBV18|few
ASSQPRTENTEAF
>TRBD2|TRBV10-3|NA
AISDGLAGEGSSYEQY
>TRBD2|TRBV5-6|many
ASSTLAGPYNEQF
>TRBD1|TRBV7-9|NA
ASSPIGGTGYNSPLH
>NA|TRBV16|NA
ASSQSGGRQPQH
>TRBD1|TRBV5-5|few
ASSYGQGLLGGYT
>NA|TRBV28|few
ASSFKVSRFQETQY
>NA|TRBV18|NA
ASSPSLEPDTQY
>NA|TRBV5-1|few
ASSFQVNYGYT
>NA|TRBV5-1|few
ASSSTAGSGANVLT
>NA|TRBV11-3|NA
ASSLPGKVNEQF
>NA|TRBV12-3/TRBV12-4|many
ASSSLDYGYT
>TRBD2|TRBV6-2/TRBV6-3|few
ASSPLRLGLPQSSSYNEQF
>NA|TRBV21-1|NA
VSGVAGHPSYNEQF
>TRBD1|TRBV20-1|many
SADREPLAKNIQY
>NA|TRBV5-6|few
ASSWGTSSYEQY
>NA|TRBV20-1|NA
SAMVSYNEQF
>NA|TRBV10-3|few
AISESGAGANEQF
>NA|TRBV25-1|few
ASSEPGRSGNTIY
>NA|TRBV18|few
ASSPLRDTGELF
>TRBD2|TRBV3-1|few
ASSQSMGLANTGELF
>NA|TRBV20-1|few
SARDKPAEAF
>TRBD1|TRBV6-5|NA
ASSYSFAQGAGANVLT
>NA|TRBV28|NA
ASRKVGPHETQY
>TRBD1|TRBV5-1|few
ASSHGQGAGGYGYT
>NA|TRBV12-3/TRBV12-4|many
ASSLMRNTEAF
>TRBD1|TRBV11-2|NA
ASSLADRGASKTQY
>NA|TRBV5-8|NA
ASSSTDYGYT
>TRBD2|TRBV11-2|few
ASSSYPRGLAGAQNIQY
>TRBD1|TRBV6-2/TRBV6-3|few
ASTLVDRAIDEQY
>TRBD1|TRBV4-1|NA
ASSWGQDAREQY
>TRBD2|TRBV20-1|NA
SARDLGLAVPDTQY
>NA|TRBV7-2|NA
ASSVISYNEQF
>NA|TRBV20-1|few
SARDPGEVYEQF
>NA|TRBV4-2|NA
ASSLEDSYSYEQY
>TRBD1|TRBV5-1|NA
ASSPTGQEYNEQF
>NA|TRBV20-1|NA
SAGRGGAPYEQY
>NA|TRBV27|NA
ASSSGRIDGYT
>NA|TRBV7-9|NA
ASSSEYYGYT
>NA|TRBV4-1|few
ASSQVGQRNTEAF
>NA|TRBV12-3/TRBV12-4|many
ASSLLGYEQY
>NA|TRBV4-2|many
ASSQERVNTEAF
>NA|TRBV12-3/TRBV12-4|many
ASSISSGANVLT
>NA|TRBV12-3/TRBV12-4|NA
ASSSIGRSEDYGYT
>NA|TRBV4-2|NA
ASSQDYSGVGKTQY